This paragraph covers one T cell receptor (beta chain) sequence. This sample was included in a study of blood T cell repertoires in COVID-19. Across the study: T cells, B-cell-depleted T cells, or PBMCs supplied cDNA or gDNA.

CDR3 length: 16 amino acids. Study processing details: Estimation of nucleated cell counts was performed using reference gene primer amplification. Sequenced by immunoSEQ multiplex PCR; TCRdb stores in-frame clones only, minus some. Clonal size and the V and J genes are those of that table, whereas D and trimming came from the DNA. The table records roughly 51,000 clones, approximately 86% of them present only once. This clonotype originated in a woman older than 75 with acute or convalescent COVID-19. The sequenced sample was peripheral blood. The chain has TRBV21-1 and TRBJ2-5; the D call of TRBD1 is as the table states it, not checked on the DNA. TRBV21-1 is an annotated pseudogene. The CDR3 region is CASSKGGKQGQWTQYF. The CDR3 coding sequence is TGTGCCAGCAGCAAAGGGGGAAAACAGGGTCAGTGGACCCAGTACTTC.